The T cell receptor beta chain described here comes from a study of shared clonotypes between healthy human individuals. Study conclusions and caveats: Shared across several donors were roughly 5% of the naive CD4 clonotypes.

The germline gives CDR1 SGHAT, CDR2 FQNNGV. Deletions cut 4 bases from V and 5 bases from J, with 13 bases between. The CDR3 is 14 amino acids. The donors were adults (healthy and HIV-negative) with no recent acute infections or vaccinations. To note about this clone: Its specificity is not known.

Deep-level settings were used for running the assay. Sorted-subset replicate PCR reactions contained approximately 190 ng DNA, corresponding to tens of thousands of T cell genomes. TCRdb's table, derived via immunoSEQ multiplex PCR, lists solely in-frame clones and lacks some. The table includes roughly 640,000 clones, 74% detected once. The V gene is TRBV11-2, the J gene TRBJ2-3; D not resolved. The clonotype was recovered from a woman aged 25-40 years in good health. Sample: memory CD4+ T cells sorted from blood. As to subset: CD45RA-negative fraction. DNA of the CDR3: TGTGCCAGCAGCTCTCTATCGCAAGGAGATACGCAGTATTTT. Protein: CASSSLSQGDTQYF.